Listed below are T cell receptor beta chains from one sample, sequenced in a study of breast tumors, draining lymph nodes, adjacent tissues. TCRdb re-derived calls from the multiplex PCR reads in MiXCR, one entry per CDR3 protein. The data hold around 230,000 distinct CDR3 sequences, with approximately 36% observed a single time. The sequenced sample consisted of axillary lymph node tissue. The receptors here all came from a female donor with breast cancer. Some clones in this sample may be carry-over from other donors' samples. CDR3s include the opening cysteine and the closing phenylalanine or tryptophan. D genes are given only for firm matches. Clone size is stated in some rows and not others, as once, few, many or a class when expanded.

v_gene: TRBV9; j_gene: TRBJ2-1; d_gene: TRBD1; abundance: many; CDR3nt: TGTGCCAGCAGCGCAGGGGGACATGAGCAGTTCTTC; CDR3aa: CASSAGGHEQFF
v_gene: TRBV11-1; j_gene: TRBJ2-6; d_gene: -; abundance: -; CDR3nt: TGTGCCAGCAGCTTATCTCTCCCCGCGGGGAGCTCTGGGGCCAACGTCCTGACTTTC; CDR3aa: CASSLSLPAGSSGANVLTF
v_gene: TRBV27; j_gene: TRBJ1-2; d_gene: -; abundance: -; CDR3nt: TGTGCCAGCAGTTTAAGAGGAGCGGGCCTCTATGGCTACACCTTC; CDR3aa: CASSLRGAGLYGYTF
v_gene: TRBV24-1; j_gene: TRBJ2-1; d_gene: -; abundance: -; CDR3nt: TGTGCCACCAGTGATTTTCCGGGACACATTAGCTCCTACAATGAGCAGTTCTTC; CDR3aa: CATSDFPGHISSYNEQFF
v_gene: TRBV9; j_gene: TRBJ1-3; d_gene: -; abundance: many; CDR3nt: TGTGCCAGCAGCCCGCGGGGGGTTGGCAGGGGATCTGGAAACACCATATATTTT; CDR3aa: CASSPRGVGRGSGNTIYF
v_gene: TRBV6-5; j_gene: TRBJ2-3; d_gene: TRBD2; abundance: -; CDR3nt: TGTGCCAGAAGACTAGCGACAGATACGCAGTATTTT; CDR3aa: CARRLATDTQYF
v_gene: TRBV20-1; j_gene: TRBJ2-5; d_gene: TRBD2; abundance: -; CDR3nt: TGCAGTGCCGGGACTAGCGGGAAGGGGGGTGAGACCCAGTACTTC; CDR3aa: CSAGTSGKGGETQYF
v_gene: TRBV5-1; j_gene: TRBJ2-3; d_gene: TRBD2; abundance: many; CDR3nt: TGCGCCAGCAGTTATAGCGGGGGAACAGATACGCAGTATTTT; CDR3aa: CASSYSGGTDTQYF
v_gene: TRBV15; j_gene: TRBJ1-4; d_gene: -; abundance: many; CDR3nt: TGTGCCACCAGCAGTGACCAAGTTGCAACTAATGAAAAACTGTTTTTT; CDR3aa: CATSSDQVATNEKLFF
v_gene: TRBV5-4; j_gene: TRBJ2-5; d_gene: TRBD1; abundance: many; CDR3nt: TGTGCCAGCAGCTTCCTGACAGGGGGAGAGACCCAGTACTTC; CDR3aa: CASSFLTGGETQYF
v_gene: TRBV7-9; j_gene: TRBJ2-7; d_gene: -; abundance: many; CDR3nt: TGTGCCAGCAGCTTAGAGTGGGGGCCCTACGAGCAGTACTTC; CDR3aa: CASSLEWGPYEQYF
v_gene: TRBV20-1; j_gene: TRBJ2-5; d_gene: TRBD2; abundance: many; CDR3nt: TGCAGTGCTAGCTCGGGACTAACGAAGACCCAGTACTTC; CDR3aa: CSASSGLTKTQYF
v_gene: TRBV10-3; j_gene: TRBJ2-3; d_gene: -; abundance: -; CDR3nt: TGTGCCATCAGTGAGTCGACGGGCGGCAGCCTCACAGATACGCAGTATTTT; CDR3aa: CAISESTGGSLTDTQYF
v_gene: TRBV24-1; j_gene: TRBJ2-4; d_gene: -; abundance: many; CDR3nt: TGTGCCACCAGTGACCCCCGGGGTGCCAAAAACATTCAGTACTTC; CDR3aa: CATSDPRGAKNIQYF
v_gene: TRBV15; j_gene: TRBJ2-1; d_gene: TRBD2; abundance: many; CDR3nt: TGTGCCACCAGCAGGGCACGGGGGGACTCCTACAATGAGCAGTTCTTC; CDR3aa: CATSRARGDSYNEQFF
v_gene: TRBV18; j_gene: TRBJ2-3; d_gene: -; abundance: few; CDR3nt: TGTGCCAGCTCCCCCTCCCCACTAGGGACTAGCACAGATACGCAGTATTTT; CDR3aa: CASSPSPLGTSTDTQYF
v_gene: TRBV12-5; j_gene: TRBJ2-1; d_gene: TRBD2; abundance: many; CDR3nt: TGTGCTAGTGGTGCCGTGAGAGCTAGCGGGAGTGACCCCGAGCAGTTCTTC; CDR3aa: CASGAVRASGSDPEQFF
v_gene: TRBV27; j_gene: TRBJ2-2; d_gene: TRBD1; abundance: few; CDR3nt: TGTGCCAGCAGTTTGGACAGGGGGTCCGGGGAGCTGTTTTTT; CDR3aa: CASSLDRGSGELFF
v_gene: TRBV7-2; j_gene: TRBJ2-1; d_gene: -; abundance: many; CDR3nt: TGTGCCAGCAGCTTAGTAGGGGGGCGGTACAATGAGCAGTTCTTC; CDR3aa: CASSLVGGRYNEQFF
v_gene: TRBV5-1; j_gene: TRBJ2-5; d_gene: TRBD2; abundance: -; CDR3nt: TGCGCCAGCAGCTCAACCGGACTAGCGGGAGGGCCGAGGCAAGAGACCCAGTACTTC; CDR3aa: CASSSTGLAGGPRQETQYF
v_gene: TRBV6-5; j_gene: TRBJ2-5; d_gene: -; abundance: many; CDR3nt: TGTGCCAGCAGTTCGAGGGGGCGGGAAAAGACCCAGTACTTC; CDR3aa: CASSSRGREKTQYF
v_gene: TRBV2; j_gene: TRBJ1-5; d_gene: -; abundance: many; CDR3nt: TGTGCCAGCAATGGAGTCAATAGCAATCAGCCCCAGCATTTT; CDR3aa: CASNGVNSNQPQHF
v_gene: TRBV7-9; j_gene: TRBJ2-2; d_gene: -; abundance: many; CDR3nt: TGTGCCAGCAGCTTAGCGATGTTGGGGAGCACCGGGGAGCTGTTTTTT; CDR3aa: CASSLAMLGSTGELFF
v_gene: TRBV11-1; j_gene: TRBJ1-2; d_gene: TRBD1; abundance: many; CDR3nt: TGTGCCAGCAGCCGGGACAGGGGCGACGGCTACACCTTC; CDR3aa: CASSRDRGDGYTF
v_gene: TRBV28; j_gene: TRBJ2-3; d_gene: -; abundance: -; CDR3nt: TGTGCCAGCAGCCCGACAGGCCAAAAAAGGGATACGCAGTATTTT; CDR3aa: CASSPTGQKRDTQYF
v_gene: TRBV6-5; j_gene: TRBJ2-2; d_gene: -; abundance: -; CDR3nt: TGTGCCAGCACCCACAAGAGACTAGTCGAACACCGGGGAGCTGTTTTT; CDR3aa: CASTHKRLVEHRGAVF
v_gene: TRBV20-1; j_gene: TRBJ2-7; d_gene: -; abundance: few; CDR3nt: TGCAGCTTAAGGGCAGTCGACGAGCAGTACTTC; CDR3aa: CSLRAVDEQYF
v_gene: TRBV14; j_gene: TRBJ2-1; d_gene: -; abundance: many; CDR3nt: TGTGCCAGCAGCCCGTCGCGGGGTGGTGAGCAGTTCTTC; CDR3aa: CASSPSRGGEQFF
v_gene: TRBV11-3; j_gene: TRBJ1-4; d_gene: TRBD1; abundance: many; CDR3nt: TGTGCCAGCAGCTTAGTCGTGACAGGGGCTACTAATGAAAAACTGTTTTTT; CDR3aa: CASSLVVTGATNEKLFF
v_gene: TRBV6-2/TRBV6-3; j_gene: TRBJ2-1; d_gene: -; abundance: few; CDR3nt: TGTGCCAGCAGTTACTTTCCAGGGCAGGAGCAGTTCTTC; CDR3aa: CASSYFPGQEQFF
v_gene: TRBV9; j_gene: TRBJ1-2; d_gene: TRBD1; abundance: many; CDR3nt: TGTGCCAGCAGCCCCGGAGGGGGCGATAGGGGCTACACCTTC; CDR3aa: CASSPGGGDRGYTF
v_gene: TRBV9; j_gene: TRBJ1-3; d_gene: -; abundance: many; CDR3nt: TGTGCCAGCAGCGTAGAAGGGCGGATCTCTGGAAACACCATATATTTT; CDR3aa: CASSVEGRISGNTIYF
v_gene: TRBV9; j_gene: TRBJ1-2; d_gene: -; abundance: many; CDR3nt: TGTGCCAGCAGCCCACGGGGGGGAGCTAACTATGGCTACACCTTC; CDR3aa: CASSPRGGANYGYTF
v_gene: TRBV28; j_gene: TRBJ2-2; d_gene: TRBD1; abundance: few; CDR3nt: TGTGCCAGCAGGCGACAGGGGATAACCGGGGAGCTGTTTTTT; CDR3aa: CASRRQGITGELFF
v_gene: TRBV4-3; j_gene: TRBJ1-4; d_gene: TRBD1; abundance: many; CDR3nt: TGCGCCAGCAGCCAAGCGCGACAGGGGTGGAATGAAAAACTGTTTTTT; CDR3aa: CASSQARQGWNEKLFF
v_gene: TRBV24-1; j_gene: TRBJ2-1; d_gene: TRBD2; abundance: many; CDR3nt: TGTGCCACCAGTAGGTCTAGCGGGAAGAATGAGCAGTTCTTC; CDR3aa: CATSRSSGKNEQFF
v_gene: TRBV30; j_gene: TRBJ2-7; d_gene: -; abundance: -; CDR3nt: TGTGCCTGGAGTGTAGGAATCTACGAGCAGTACTTC; CDR3aa: CAWSVGIYEQYF
v_gene: TRBV10-3; j_gene: TRBJ2-6; d_gene: TRBD2; abundance: many; CDR3nt: TGTGCCATCAGGTCCAGGGAGGGCTCTGGGGCCAACGTCCTGACTTTC; CDR3aa: CAIRSREGSGANVLTF
v_gene: TRBV5-1; j_gene: TRBJ2-3; d_gene: -; abundance: -; CDR3nt: TGTGCCAGCAGCTTAGGGAACGCACGACTCGACAATGAGCAGTATTTT; CDR3aa: CASSLGNARLDNEQYF
v_gene: TRBV4-1; j_gene: TRBJ2-1; d_gene: -; abundance: many; CDR3nt: TGCGCCAGCAGCCATGATCGGGAGTTCGATGAGCAGTTCTTC; CDR3aa: CASSHDREFDEQFF
v_gene: TRBV5-1; j_gene: TRBJ2-7; d_gene: -; abundance: many; CDR3nt: TGCGCCAGCAGCTTGGGGGAGGACAGTTCCTACGAGCAGTACTTC; CDR3aa: CASSLGEDSSYEQYF
v_gene: TRBV4-3; j_gene: TRBJ2-3; d_gene: -; abundance: many; CDR3nt: TGCGCCAGCAGCCAAGCGGGGGCGAGCACAGATACGCAGTATTTT; CDR3aa: CASSQAGASTDTQYF
v_gene: TRBV2; j_gene: TRBJ2-1; d_gene: TRBD2; abundance: many; CDR3nt: TGTGCCACCCGTGGACTAGCGGGGAGAGGGGATGAGCAGTTCTTC; CDR3aa: CATRGLAGRGDEQFF
v_gene: TRBV20-1; j_gene: TRBJ1-5; d_gene: TRBD1; abundance: -; CDR3nt: TGCAGTGCTAGTACCGGACAGGGGGGCTCTAGGAATCAGCCCCAGCATTTT; CDR3aa: CSASTGQGGSRNQPQHF
v_gene: TRBV2; j_gene: TRBJ2-1; d_gene: -; abundance: many; CDR3nt: TGTGCCAGCAGCCCCCGCTCCTACAATGAGCAGTTCTTC; CDR3aa: CASSPRSYNEQFF
v_gene: TRBV7-2; j_gene: TRBJ2-3; d_gene: -; abundance: many; CDR3nt: TGTGCCAGCAGCCAAAGCGCGAAAACGCAGTATTTT; CDR3aa: CASSQSAKTQYF
v_gene: TRBV6-5; j_gene: TRBJ1-2; d_gene: TRBD1; abundance: many; CDR3nt: TGTGCCAGCAGGGCTCTCGGGACAGGGGCATCGAGCTACACCTTC; CDR3aa: CASRALGTGASSYTF
v_gene: TRBV19; j_gene: TRBJ1-2; d_gene: TRBD1; abundance: many; CDR3nt: TGTGCCAGTAGTATCGGACAGGGTGAAAATGGCTACACCTTC; CDR3aa: CASSIGQGENGYTF
v_gene: TRBV6-1; j_gene: TRBJ1-2; d_gene: -; abundance: -; CDR3nt: TGTGCCACCAGTGGTCCAGGGGCCGGGGGCCGGAGGGATGGCTACACCTTC; CDR3aa: CATSGPGAGGRRDGYTF
v_gene: TRBV20-1; j_gene: TRBJ2-2; d_gene: TRBD1; abundance: many; CDR3nt: TGCAGTGCTAGCCCTCCGAGGGGGACAGGGGGTGCCGGGGAGCTGTTTTTT; CDR3aa: CSASPPRGTGGAGELFF
v_gene: TRBV24-1; j_gene: TRBJ2-7; d_gene: -; abundance: -; CDR3nt: TGTGCCACCAGTGATGTCACCTCAGGGAGAGAGCAGTACTTC; CDR3aa: CATSDVTSGREQYF
v_gene: TRBV20-1; j_gene: TRBJ2-3; d_gene: TRBD2; abundance: -; CDR3nt: TGCAGTGCTAGAGTGACTAGCGGGGGGGCCGGAGATGAGCAGTATTTT; CDR3aa: CSARVTSGGAGDEQYF
v_gene: TRBV7-9; j_gene: TRBJ2-1; d_gene: TRBD2; abundance: many; CDR3nt: TGTGCCAGCAGCTTAGGTCCCGGCGGGAGCTGGAATGAGCAGTTCTTC; CDR3aa: CASSLGPGGSWNEQFF